This T cell receptor (beta chain) was identified in a study of Ad26.COV2.S vaccination and SARS-CoV-2 variants. Clones were read by immunoSEQ multiplex PCR, and TCRdb kept only the in-frame ones, dropping some. The sample has about 440,000 clones; 90% are singletons. The CDR3 extends over 15 amino acids. Germline V CDR1 and CDR2: MGHRA, YSYEKL. Trimming removed 1 base from V and 0 bases from J, with 9 bases in between. Treatment denoted: 15 to 20 received Ad26.COV2.S at low or high dose, single or two shots; five or six received placebo; per-sample allocation not given. Sampling was done on day 63 after the first vaccine or placebo injection.

Sequenced here: peripheral blood, sampled in a trial of Ad26.COV2.S vaccine versus placebo. The V and J genes are TRBV4-1 and TRBJ2-5, with a weak D call TRBD2 (6 bases). The source of this sequence is a person aged 18-65 years who received the Ad26.COV2.S COVID-19 vaccine or a placebo. The CDR3 DNA reads TGCGCCAGCAGCCAAGGGAGGGGATACCAAGAGACCCAGTACTTC. This codes for CASSQGRGYQETQYF.